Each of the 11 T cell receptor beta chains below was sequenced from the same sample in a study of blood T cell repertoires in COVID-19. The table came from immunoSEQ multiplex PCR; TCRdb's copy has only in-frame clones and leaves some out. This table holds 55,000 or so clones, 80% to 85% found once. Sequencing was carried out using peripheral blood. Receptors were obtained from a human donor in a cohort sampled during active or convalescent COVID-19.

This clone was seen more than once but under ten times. DNA for the CDR3: TGCAGTGCTAGTTTACCGATAGCGGGGGGAGCCTACGAGCAGTACTTC. It is translated as CSASLPIAGGAYEQYF. The V call is TRBV20-1, the J call TRBJ2-7, with 10 bases identical to TRBD2. The CDR3 has 16 residues. Germline V lookup: CDR1 DFQATT, CDR2 SNEGSKA (reference sequence). The ends lost 3 bases at V and 2 bases at J; junction bases unmatched: 10.

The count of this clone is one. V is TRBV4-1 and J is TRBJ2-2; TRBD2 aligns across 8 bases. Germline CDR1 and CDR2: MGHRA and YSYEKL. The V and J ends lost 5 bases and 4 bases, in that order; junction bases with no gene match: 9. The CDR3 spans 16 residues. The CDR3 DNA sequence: TGCGCCAGCAGCTCCGGGACTAGGGGTGGCACCGGGGAGCTGTTTTTT. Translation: CASSSGTRGGTGELFF.

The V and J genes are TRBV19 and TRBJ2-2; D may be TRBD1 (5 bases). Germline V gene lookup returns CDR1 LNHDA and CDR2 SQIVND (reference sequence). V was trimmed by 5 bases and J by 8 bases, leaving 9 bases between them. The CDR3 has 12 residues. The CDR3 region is CASSGASGELFF. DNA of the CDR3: TGTGCCAGTAGTGGGGCTTCAGGGGAGCTGTTTTTT.

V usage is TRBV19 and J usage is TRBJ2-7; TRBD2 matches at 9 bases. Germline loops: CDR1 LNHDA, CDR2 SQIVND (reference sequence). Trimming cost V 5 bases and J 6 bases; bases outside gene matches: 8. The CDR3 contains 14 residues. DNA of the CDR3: TGTGCCAGTAGTTTAACCCTAGCGGGGTCCGAGCAGTACTTC. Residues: CASSLTLAGSEQYF.

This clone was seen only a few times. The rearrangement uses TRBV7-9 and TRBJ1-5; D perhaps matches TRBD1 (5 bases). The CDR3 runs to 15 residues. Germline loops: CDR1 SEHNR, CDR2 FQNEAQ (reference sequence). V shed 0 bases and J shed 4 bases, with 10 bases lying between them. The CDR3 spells CASSLARQGNQPQHF. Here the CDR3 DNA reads TGTGCCAGCAGCTTAGCGCGGCAGGGAAATCAGCCCCAGCATTTT.

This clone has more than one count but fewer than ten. Here the CDR3 DNA reads TGTGCCAGCAGCACACTGACGGGGGGCCACGAAGGTACCGGGGAGCTGTTTTTT. This translates into CASSTLTGGHEGTGELFF. This chain joins TRBV7-3 and TRBJ2-2; D may be TRBD2 (7 bases). Trimming shortened V by 5 bases and J by 5 bases, and 24 bases separated the two germline ends. The CDR3 loop spans 18 amino acids. Germline V gives CDR1 SGHTA, CDR2 FQGTGA.

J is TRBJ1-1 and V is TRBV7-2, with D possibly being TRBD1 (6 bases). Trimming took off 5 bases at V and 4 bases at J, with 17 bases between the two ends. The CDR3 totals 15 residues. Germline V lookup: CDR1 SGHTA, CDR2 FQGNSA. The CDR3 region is CASSPPGQWGTEAFF. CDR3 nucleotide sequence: TGTGCCAGCAGCCCCCCTGGACAGTGGGGCACTGAAGCTTTCTTT.

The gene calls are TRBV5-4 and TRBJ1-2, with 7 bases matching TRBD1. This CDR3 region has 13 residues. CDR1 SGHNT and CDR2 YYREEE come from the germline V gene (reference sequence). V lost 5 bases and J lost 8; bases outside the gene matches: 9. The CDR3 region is CASRGTEGGGYTF. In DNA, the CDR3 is TGTGCCAGCAGGGGGACAGAGGGGGGCGGCTACACCTTC.

For the CDR3, the DNA is TGTGCCAGCAGCTTGGAAGTAACTCGGAACACTGAAGCTTTCTTT. Translated, it gives CASSLEVTRNTEAFF. The J gene is TRBJ1-1, the V gene TRBV5-5; unclear D gene. The germline gives CDR1 SGHKS, CDR2 YYEKEE (reference sequence). V lost 0 bases to trimming and J lost 1 base, with 10 bases between them. The CDR3 sequence is 15 residues long.

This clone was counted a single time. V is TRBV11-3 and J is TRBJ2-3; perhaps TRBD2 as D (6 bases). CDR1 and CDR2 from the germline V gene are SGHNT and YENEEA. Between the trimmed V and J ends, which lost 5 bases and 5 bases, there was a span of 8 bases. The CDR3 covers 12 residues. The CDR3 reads CASSLGGDTQYF. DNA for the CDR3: TGTGCCAGCAGCCTCGGGGGAGATACGCAGTATTTT.

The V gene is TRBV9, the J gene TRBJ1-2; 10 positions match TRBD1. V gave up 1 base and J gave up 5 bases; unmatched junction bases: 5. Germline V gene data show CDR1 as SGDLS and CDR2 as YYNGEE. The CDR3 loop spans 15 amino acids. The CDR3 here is CASSVRQGARYGYTF. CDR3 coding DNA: TGTGCCAGCAGCGTACGACAGGGGGCGCGGTATGGCTACACCTTC.